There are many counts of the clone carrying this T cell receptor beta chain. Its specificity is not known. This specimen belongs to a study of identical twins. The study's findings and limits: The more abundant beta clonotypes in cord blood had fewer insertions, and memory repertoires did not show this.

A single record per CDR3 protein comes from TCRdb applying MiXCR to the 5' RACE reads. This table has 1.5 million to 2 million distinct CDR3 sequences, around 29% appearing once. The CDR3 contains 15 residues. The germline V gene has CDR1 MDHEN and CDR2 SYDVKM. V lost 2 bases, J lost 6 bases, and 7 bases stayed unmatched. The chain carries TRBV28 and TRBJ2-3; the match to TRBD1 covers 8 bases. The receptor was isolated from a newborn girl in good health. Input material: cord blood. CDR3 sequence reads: CASSLGRQGQDTQYF. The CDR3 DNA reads TGTGCCAGCAGTTTAGGAAGACAGGGGCAGGATACGCAGTATTTT.